This T cell receptor beta chain was sequenced during a study of blood T cell repertoires in COVID-19. The CDR3 totals 16 residues. Between the trimmed V and J ends, which lost 1 base and 0 bases, there was a span of 12 bases. From germline, CDR1 is LNHDA and CDR2 SQIVND (reference sequence). The assay was immunoSEQ multiplex PCR, and TCRdb's table has in-frame clones only and misses some. The table has about 140,000 clones, around 89% seen once. The receptor was derived from a woman aged 80 or over with acute or convalescent COVID-19. Material for sequencing was peripheral blood. The chain links TRBV19 to TRBJ1-1, with D perhaps TRBD1 (6 bases). CDR3 residues: CASSIGGGSLNTEAFF. In nucleotides, the CDR3 is TGTGCCAGTAGTATAGGAGGGGGTTCGCTGAACACTGAAGCTTTCTTT.